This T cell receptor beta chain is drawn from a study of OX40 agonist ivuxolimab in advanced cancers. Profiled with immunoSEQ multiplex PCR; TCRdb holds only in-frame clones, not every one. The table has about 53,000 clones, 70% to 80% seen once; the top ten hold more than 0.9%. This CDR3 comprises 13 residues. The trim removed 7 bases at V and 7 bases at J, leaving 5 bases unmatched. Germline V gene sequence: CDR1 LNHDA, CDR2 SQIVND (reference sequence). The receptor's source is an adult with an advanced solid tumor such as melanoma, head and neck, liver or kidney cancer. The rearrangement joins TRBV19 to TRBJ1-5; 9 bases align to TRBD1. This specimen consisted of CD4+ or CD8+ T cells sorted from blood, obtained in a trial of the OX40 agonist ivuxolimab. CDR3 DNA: TGTGCCAGTAACCGGGACAGGGAACAGCCCCAGCATTTT. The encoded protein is CASNRDREQPQHF.